One TCR beta chain is described in this entry. Antigen specificity is unknown. The CDR3 extends over 13 amino acids. Germline CDR1 reads SNHLY; CDR2 reads FYNNEI. Trimming stripped 2 bases from V and 7 bases from J, with 11 bases between. This sample was included in a study of cytotoxic CD8 clonotypes in ibrutinib-treated CLL. Study information: Of a cohort that held roughly eleven relapsed/refractory and under 16 treatment-naive patients, about 18 were IGHV unmutated. Study results and caveats: Once treatment began, public clonotypes, which were uncommon, contracted or stayed stable. Against age-matched healthy donors, baseline clonality ran higher and tracked circulating CD8+ T-cell counts. Clonality was higher at ibrutinib response and returned toward baseline at progression.

Sequenced by immunoSEQ multiplex PCR; TCRdb stores in-frame clones only, minus some. This sample yields about 130,000 clones, of which 70% to 90% are seen a single time; over 2% belongs to the top ten. This chain links TRBV2 with TRBJ1-2; D possibly corresponds to TRBD1 (5 bases). The sample was PBMCs, taken after 24 months of ibrutinib treatment. The TCR comes from a human donor with chronic lymphocytic leukemia. CDR3 nucleotide sequence: TGTGCCAGCAGTGAATACGGGGGATCTGGCTACACCTTC. Protein: CASSEYGGSGYTF. Together with reference TRBV2 and TRBJ1-2, the CDR3 gives the full variable domain: EPEVTQTPSHQVTQMGQEVILRCVPISNHLYFYWYRQILGQKVEFLVSFYNNEISEKSEIFDDQFSVERPDGSNFTLKIRSTKLEDSAMYFCASSEYGGSGYTFGSGTRLTVV.